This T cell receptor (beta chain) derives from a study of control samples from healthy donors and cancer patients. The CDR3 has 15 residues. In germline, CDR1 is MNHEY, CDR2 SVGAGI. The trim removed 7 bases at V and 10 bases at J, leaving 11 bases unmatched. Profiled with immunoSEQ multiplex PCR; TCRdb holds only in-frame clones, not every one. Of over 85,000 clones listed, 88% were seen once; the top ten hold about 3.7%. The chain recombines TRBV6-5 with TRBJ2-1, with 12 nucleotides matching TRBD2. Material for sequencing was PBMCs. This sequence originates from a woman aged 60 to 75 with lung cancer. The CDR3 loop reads CASTPGTSGREEQFF. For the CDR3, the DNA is TGTGCCAGCACCCCCGGGACTAGCGGGCGCGAAGAGCAGTTCTTC.